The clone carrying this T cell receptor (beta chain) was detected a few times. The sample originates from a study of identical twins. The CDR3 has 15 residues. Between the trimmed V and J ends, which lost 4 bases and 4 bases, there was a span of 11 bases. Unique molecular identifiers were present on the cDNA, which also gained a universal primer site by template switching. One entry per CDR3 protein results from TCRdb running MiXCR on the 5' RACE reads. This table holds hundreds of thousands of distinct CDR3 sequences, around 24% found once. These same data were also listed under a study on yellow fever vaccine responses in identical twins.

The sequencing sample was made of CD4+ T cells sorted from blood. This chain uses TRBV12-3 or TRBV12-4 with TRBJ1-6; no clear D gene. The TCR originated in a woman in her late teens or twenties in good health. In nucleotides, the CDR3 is TGTGCCAGCAGTTCGGAGCTACGGTATAATTCACCCCTCCACTTT. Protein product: CASSSELRYNSPLHF.